What follows describes a single TCR beta chain. This entry belongs to a study of T cell changes during pregnancy in multiple sclerosis. The length of the CDR3 is 14 residues. Germline lookup yields CDR1 MNHEY and CDR2 SMNVEV (reference sequence). The trim removed 2 bases at V and 4 bases at J, leaving 2 bases unmatched. The method was immunoSEQ multiplex PCR; TCRdb's version includes in-frame clones alone and lacks a portion of them. Of about 64,000 clones detected, about 96% appear once; the ten largest clones hold over 2%. The chain carries TRBV27 and TRBJ1-5; 7 nucleotides align to TRBD1. Sequencing used CD8+ T cells from peripheral blood mononuclear cells, obtained after pregnancy. This TCR was recovered from a female donor with multiple sclerosis, enrolled in a pregnancy study. The CDR3 region has the DNA TGTGCCAGCAGTTTAGCGACAGGGAATCAGCCCCAGCATTTT. This codes for CASSLATGNQPQHF.